The sequence of this TCR beta chain was determined in a study of cytomegalovirus exposure and HLA in healthy donors. Trimming removed 5 bases from V and 0 bases from J; junction bases left unmatched: 5. Germline V gene lookup returns CDR1 SEHNR and CDR2 FQNEAQ (reference sequence). CDR3 length: 16 residues. Primers: 60 Vbeta forward and 13 Jbeta reverse. The method was immunoSEQ multiplex PCR; TCRdb's version includes in-frame clones alone and lacks a portion of them. The repertoire includes 150,000 to 250,000 clones, about four fifths of them detected once, and 1.5% to 1.7% sits in the top ten. The sample taken for sequencing was PBMCs. J is TRBJ1-4 and V is TRBV7-9; 8 nucleotides match TRBD1. The receptor was isolated from a girl aged 10-17 years in good health and CMV-seropositive. The CDR3 region has the DNA TGTGCCAGCAGCCCGCAGGGGGCGGCAACTAATGAAAAACTGTTTTTT. Amino acid sequence: CASSPQGAATNEKLFF.